This is a list of T cell receptor beta chains from one sample in a study of shared clonotypes between healthy human individuals. The protocol was immunoSEQ multiplex PCR, while the TCRdb copy is restricted to in-frame clones and leaves out a portion. The sample carries 650,000 to 800,000 clones, approximately 77% recorded once. Input material: memory CD4+ T cells sorted from blood. The receptor set was obtained from a woman younger than 45 in good health. Each CDR3 is given with its conserved first and last residue. Fields, in order: V gene, clone size, J gene, D gene, CDR3 protein, CDR3 DNA. D genes are given only for firm matches. Some rows mark clone size as missing; the rest say once, few, many or name a class of expanded clone.

TRBV5-4	few	TRBJ1-2	.	CASSLKSGLYGYTF	TGTGCCAGCAGCTTGAAATCCGGGCTTTATGGCTACACCTTC
TRBV4-1	once	TRBJ2-5	.	CASSRSGTRVQETQYF	TGCGCCAGCAGCCGATCCGGGACGAGGGTCCAAGAGACCCAGTACTTC
TRBV10-2	.	TRBJ2-7	TRBD1	CASSEQGAGNEQYF	TGCGCCAGCAGCGAACAGGGGGCGGGGAACGAGCAGTACTTC
TRBV19	.	TRBJ1-2	TRBD1	CASGGQGGYGYTF	TGTGCCAGTGGGGGACAGGGCGGCTATGGCTACACCTTC
TRBV19	.	TRBJ1-4	TRBD1	CASSKDRSEKLFF	TGTGCCAGTAGTAAGGACAGGAGCGAAAAACTGTTTTTT
TRBV6-5	.	TRBJ1-1	.	CASSYKRDTEAFF	TGTGCCAGCAGTTATAAGCGGGACACTGAAGCTTTCTTT
TRBV19	.	TRBJ2-4	TRBD1	CASAQGSGAKNIQYF	TGTGCCAGTGCACAGGGGTCCGGGGCCAAAAACATTCAGTACTTC
TRBV7-9	.	TRBJ2-5	.	CASSLGTGRETQYF	TGTGCCAGCAGCTTAGGTACAGGGCGGGAGACCCAGTACTTC
TRBV6-5	once	TRBJ2-3	TRBD2	CASSTGLAGAHTQYF	TGTGCCAGCAGCACCGGACTAGCGGGAGCACATACGCAGTATTTT
TRBV5-1	.	TRBJ2-3	TRBD2	CASSAPSGDTQYF	TGCGCCAGCAGCGCGCCTAGCGGAGATACGCAGTATTTT